The 16 T cell receptor beta chains presented below share a single source sample, sequenced in a study of T cell responses to AZD1222 COVID-19 vaccine (dated by TCRdb to the early 2020s). The library relied on the immunoSEQ multiplex PCR assay. TCRdb took this table from immuneACCESS and kept in-frame rearrangements with V and J called. Such tables lack part of the clones; where checked against another copy, unresolved V genes explain under half of the gap, and the rest is unexplained. This sample lists about 200,000 clones; approximately 94% were detected once. Jointly, the top ten make up over 1.5% of the sample. In the paper's terms, the time point label means: about 28 days (+/-7) after the second vaccine dose. Explained via the paper, the treatment or condition label denotes: meningococcal conjugate vaccine given as trial control. Specimen: peripheral blood, collected 28 days after the second dose of the MenACWY control vaccine. The receptor set was obtained from an adult who received the MenACWY meningococcal vaccine as a control.

This chain uses TRBV19 with TRBJ2-7, with 10 bases aligning to TRBD1. Germline CDR1 LNHDA, CDR2 SQIVND (reference sequence). The CDR3 has 14 amino acids. V shed 5 bases and J 6 bases; nucleotides not matched to a gene: 7. The CDR3 loop is CASSSGTGVVEQYF. In DNA, the CDR3 is TGTGCCAGTAGTTCCGGGACAGGGGTCGTCGAGCAGTACTTC.

The V gene is TRBV2, the J gene TRBJ2-3; D is undetermined. V shed 11 bases and J shed 4 bases, with 10 bases lying between them. Germline V gene lookup returns CDR1 SNHLY and CDR2 FYNNEI. This CDR3 spans 11 amino acids. For the CDR3, the DNA is TGTGCCCACCGGGTGGCAGATACGCAGTATTTT. It is translated as CAHRVADTQYF.

V gene TRBV7-9 combines with J gene TRBJ1-2; 10 positions agree with TRBD1. The germline V gene has CDR1 SEHNR and CDR2 FQNEAQ (reference sequence). The CDR3 length is 14 residues. The V gene end was trimmed by 5 bases and the J gene end by 4 bases; junction bases not matched to a gene: 4. The CDR3 coding sequence is TGTGCCAGCAGCCGCGGACAGGGGGGCTATGGCTACACCTTC. This translates into CASSRGQGGYGYTF.

CDR3 protein: CASSPRVIDEQFF. In DNA, the CDR3 is TGTGCCAGCAGCCCCCGAGTTATCGATGAGCAGTTCTTC. The rearrangement uses TRBV27 and TRBJ2-1; D remains unclear. V lost 6 bases to trimming and J lost 8 bases, with 14 bases between them. Per germline, CDR1 MNHEY and CDR2 SMNVEV (reference sequence). This CDR3 contains 13 residues.

This chain joins TRBV3-1 (or the pseudogene TRBV3-2) and TRBJ1-2, with D hard to call. The CDR3 runs to 13 residues. V was clipped by 0 bases and J by 8 bases, with 10 bases between them. Germline V gives CDR1 LGHDT, CDR2 YNNKEL (reference sequence). This CDR3 is CASSQDLAGGYTF. The DNA of the CDR3 is TGTGCCAGCAGCCAAGATTTGGCGGGAGGCTACACCTTC.

J is TRBJ2-3 and V is TRBV5-1; possibly TRBD1 for D (6 bases). CDR1 SGHRS and CDR2 YFSETQ come from the germline V gene. The CDR3 consists of 14 residues. Trimming cost V 2 bases and J 2 bases, with 9 bases left between them. CDR3 nucleotide sequence: TGCGCCAGCAGCTTCGGACAGATCACAGATACGCAGTATTTT. Translating it yields CASSFGQITDTQYF.

The chain carries TRBV5-5 and TRBJ1-2, with 7 bases fitting TRBD1. After removal of 7 bases from V and 6 bases from J, the junction contained 9 bases not matched to a gene. This CDR3 is 13 amino acids long. Germline V gives CDR1 SGHKS, CDR2 YYEKEE (reference sequence). The CDR3 spells CASGLIRGNGYTF. As DNA, the CDR3 is TGTGCCAGCGGGTTAATCAGGGGGAATGGCTACACCTTC.

The chain is built from TRBV5-5 and TRBJ1-5; TRBD1 might be the D (5 bases). The germline V gene has CDR1 SGHKS and CDR2 YYEKEE (reference sequence). V dropped 1 base and J dropped 5 bases, with 16 bases sitting between them. The CDR3 is made up of 16 amino acids. The CDR3 is CASSLYLAGIHQPQHF. The DNA of the CDR3 is TGTGCCAGCAGCTTGTACCTAGCAGGGATCCATCAGCCCCAGCATTTT.

J is TRBJ2-1 and V is TRBV27; weak D call: TRBD1 (5 bases). The CDR3 totals 15 residues. V lost 2 bases and J 2 bases, leaving 10 bases between the germline ends. Germline V gives CDR1 MNHEY, CDR2 SMNVEV (reference sequence). CDR3 sequence (DNA): TGTGCCAGCAGTTTAAACAGGCTACCCTACAATGAGCAGTTCTTC. It translates to CASSLNRLPYNEQFF.

The gene calls are TRBV6-5 and TRBJ2-1, with 8 bases fitting TRBD2. Germline CDR1 and CDR2: MNHEY and SVGAGI. The V and J ends lost 11 bases and 6 bases, in that order; junction bases with no gene match: 12. The CDR3 is made up of 14 amino acids. This CDR3 is CAGQTSDAGNEQFF. CDR3 DNA sequence: TGTGCCGGGCAGACTAGCGATGCTGGCAATGAGCAGTTCTTC.

This clone was detected once. The chain joins TRBV5-8 to TRBJ1-4, with 7 bases that match TRBD1. The CDR3 contains 16 residues. Germline assignment: CDR1 SGHTS and CDR2 YDEGEE. With V trimmed by 0 bases and J by 8 bases, 10 bases remained unmatched. CDR3 loop: CASSLVVGTAQEKLFF. CDR3 in DNA: TGTGCCAGCAGCTTGGTGGTCGGGACAGCGCAAGAAAAACTGTTTTTT.

The rearrangement links TRBV7-2 to TRBJ2-5, with 9 bases identical to TRBD2. CDR1 is SGHTA, CDR2 FQGNSA, per germline. The J segment lost 3 bases and the V segment lost 6 bases, leaving 8 bases of the junction unmatched. CDR3 length: 15 amino acids. For the CDR3, the DNA is TGTGCCAGCAGTCCAATCCCTAGCGGGGAAGAGACCCAGTACTTC. It translates to CASSPIPSGEETQYF. The full variable domain, in which reference TRBV7-2 and TRBJ2-5 provide the parts outside the CDR3, is GAGVSQSPSNKVTEKGKDVELRCDPISGHTALYWYRQSLGQGLEFLIYFQGNSAPDKSGLPSDRFSAERTGGSVSTLTIQRTQQEDSAVYLCASSPIPSGEETQYFGPGTRLLVL.

The chain uses TRBV18 and TRBJ2-1; the match to TRBD2 covers 7 bases. CDR1 and CDR2 (germline): KGHSH, LQKENI. The trim removed 3 bases at V and 9 bases at J, leaving 5 bases unmatched. The CDR3 extends over 13 amino acids. Here the CDR3 reads CASSPGLEVEQFF. The CDR3 DNA sequence: TGTGCCAGCTCACCCGGACTAGAGGTTGAGCAGTTCTTC.

The genes are TRBV6-2 or TRBV6-3 and TRBJ2-1; D is ambiguous. The CDR3 spans 11 residues. Germline CDR1 reads MNHEY; CDR2 reads SVGEGT. With 5 bases removed from V and 9 bases from J, the gap between germline ends came to 8 bases. The DNA of the CDR3 is TGTGCCAGCAGTGGGCGAGGTGAGCAGTTCTTC. Translated, it gives CASSGRGEQFF.

V and J are TRBV7-2 and TRBJ2-2; unclear D gene. Germline assignment: CDR1 SGHTA and CDR2 FQGNSA. The CDR3 totals 15 residues. The germline V and J ends were trimmed by 2 bases and 4 bases, with 11 bases remaining between them. The CDR3 coding sequence is TGTGCCAGCAGCTTACGTCCCGGTTTCACCGGGGAGCTGTTTTTT. Translated: CASSLRPGFTGELFF.

The chain has TRBV28 and TRBJ1-4; 7 bases match TRBD1. CDR1 and CDR2 (germline): MDHEN, SYDVKM. V was pared by 5 bases and J by 6 bases, with 9 bases of the junction left unmatched. CDR3 size: 15 residues. The CDR3 reads CASSVPGTDYEKLFF. DNA for the CDR3: TGTGCCAGCAGTGTCCCCGGGACAGACTATGAAAAACTGTTTTTT.